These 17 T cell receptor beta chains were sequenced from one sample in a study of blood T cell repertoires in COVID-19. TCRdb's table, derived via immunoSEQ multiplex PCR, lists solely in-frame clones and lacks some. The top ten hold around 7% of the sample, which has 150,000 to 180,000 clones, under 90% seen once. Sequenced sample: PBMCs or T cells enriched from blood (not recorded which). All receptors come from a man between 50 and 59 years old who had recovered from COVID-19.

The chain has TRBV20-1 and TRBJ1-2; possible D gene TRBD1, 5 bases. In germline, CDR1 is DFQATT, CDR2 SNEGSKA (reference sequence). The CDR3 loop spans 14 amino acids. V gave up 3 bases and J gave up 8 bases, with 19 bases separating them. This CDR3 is CSASPGQGYRGYTF. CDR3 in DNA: TGCAGTGCTAGTCCAGGGCAGGGATATCGAGGCTACACCTTC.

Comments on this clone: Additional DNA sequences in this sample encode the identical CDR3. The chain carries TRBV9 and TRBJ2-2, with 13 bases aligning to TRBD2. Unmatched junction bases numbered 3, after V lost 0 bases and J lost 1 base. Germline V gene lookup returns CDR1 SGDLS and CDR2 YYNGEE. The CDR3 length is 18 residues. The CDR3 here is CASSVGTSGGMNTGELFF. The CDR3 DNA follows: TGTGCCAGCAGCGTAGGGACTAGCGGGGGAATGAACACCGGGGAGCTGTTTTTT.

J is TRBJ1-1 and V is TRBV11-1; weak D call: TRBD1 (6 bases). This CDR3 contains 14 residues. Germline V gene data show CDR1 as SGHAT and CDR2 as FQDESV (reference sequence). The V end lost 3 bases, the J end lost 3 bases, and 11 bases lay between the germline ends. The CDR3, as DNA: TGTGCCAGCAGCTTGTCTACAGGGTACACTGAAGCTTTCTTT. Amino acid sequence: CASSLSTGYTEAFF. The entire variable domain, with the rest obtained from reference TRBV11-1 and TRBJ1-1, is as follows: EAEVAQSPRYKITEKSQAVAFWCDPISGHATLYWYRQILGQGPELLVQFQDESVVDDSQLPKDRFSAERLKGVDSTLKIQPAELGDSAMYLCASSLSTGYTEAFFGQGTRLTVV.

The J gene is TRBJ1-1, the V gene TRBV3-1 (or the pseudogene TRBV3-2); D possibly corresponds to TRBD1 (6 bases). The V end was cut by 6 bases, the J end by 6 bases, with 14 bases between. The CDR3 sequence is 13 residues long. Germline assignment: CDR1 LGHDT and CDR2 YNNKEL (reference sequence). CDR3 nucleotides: TGTGCCAGCAGGCCACAGGGCGGGCCTGAAGCTTTCTTT. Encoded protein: CASRPQGGPEAFF.

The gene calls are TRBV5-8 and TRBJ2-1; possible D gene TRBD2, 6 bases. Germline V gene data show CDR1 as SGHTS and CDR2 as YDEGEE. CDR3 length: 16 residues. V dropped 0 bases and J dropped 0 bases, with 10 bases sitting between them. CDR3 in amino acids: CASSLGGERSYNEQFF. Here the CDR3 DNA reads TGTGCCAGCAGCTTGGGCGGGGAACGCTCCTACAATGAGCAGTTCTTC.

Written as DNA, the CDR3 is TGTGCCAGCAGCGACAGGGGTGCTGGGGCCAACGTCCTGACTTTC. Amino acid sequence: CASSDRGAGANVLTF. J is TRBJ2-6 and V is TRBV2, with TRBD1 matching over 8 bases. Germline values: CDR1 SNHLY, CDR2 FYNNEI. The CDR3 totals 15 residues. Trimming took 6 bases from V and 2 from J; bases not matched to a gene: 3.

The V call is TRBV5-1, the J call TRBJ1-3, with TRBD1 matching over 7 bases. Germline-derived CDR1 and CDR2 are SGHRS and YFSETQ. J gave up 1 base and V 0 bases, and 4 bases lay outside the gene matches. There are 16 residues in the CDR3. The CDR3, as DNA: TGCGCCAGCAGCTTGGAGGACAGGTTTTCTGGAAACACCATATATTTT. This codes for CASSLEDRFSGNTIYF.

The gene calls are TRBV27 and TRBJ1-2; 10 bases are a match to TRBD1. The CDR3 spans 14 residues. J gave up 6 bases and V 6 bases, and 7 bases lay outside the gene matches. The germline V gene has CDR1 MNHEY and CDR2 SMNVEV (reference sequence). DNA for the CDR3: TGTGCCAGCAGCCAAAGGACAGGGGGAGATGGCTACACCTTC. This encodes CASSQRTGGDGYTF.

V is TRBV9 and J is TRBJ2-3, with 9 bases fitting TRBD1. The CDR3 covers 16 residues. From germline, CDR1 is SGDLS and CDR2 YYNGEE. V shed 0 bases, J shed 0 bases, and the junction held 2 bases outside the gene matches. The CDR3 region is CASSVDRGRSTDTQYF. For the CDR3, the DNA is TGTGCCAGCAGCGTAGACAGGGGGCGTAGCACAGATACGCAGTATTTT.

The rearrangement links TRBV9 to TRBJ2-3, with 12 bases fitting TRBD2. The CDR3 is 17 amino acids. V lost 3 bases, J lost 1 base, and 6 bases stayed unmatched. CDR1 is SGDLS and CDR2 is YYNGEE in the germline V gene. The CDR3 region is CASSGAGLAGRTDTQYF. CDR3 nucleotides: TGTGCCAGCAGCGGGGCGGGACTAGCGGGTCGCACAGATACGCAGTATTTT.

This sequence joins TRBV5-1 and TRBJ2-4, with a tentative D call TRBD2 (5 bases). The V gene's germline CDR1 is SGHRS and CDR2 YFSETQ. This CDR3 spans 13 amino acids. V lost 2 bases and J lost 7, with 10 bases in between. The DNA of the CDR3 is TGCGCCAGCAGCTTAGAAGGAGGTAACATTCAGTACTTC. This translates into CASSLEGGNIQYF.

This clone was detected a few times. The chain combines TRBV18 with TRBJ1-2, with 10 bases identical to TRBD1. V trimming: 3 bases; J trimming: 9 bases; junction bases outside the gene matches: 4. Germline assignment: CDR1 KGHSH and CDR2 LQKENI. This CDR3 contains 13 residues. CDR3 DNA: TGTGCCAGCTCACCCGGGACAGGGGTTAGCTACACCTTC. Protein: CASSPGTGVSYTF.

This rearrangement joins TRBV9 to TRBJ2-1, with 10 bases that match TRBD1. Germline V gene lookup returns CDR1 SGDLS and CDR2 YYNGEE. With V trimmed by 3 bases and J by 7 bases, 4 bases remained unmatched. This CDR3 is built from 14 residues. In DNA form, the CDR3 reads TGTGCCAGCAGCGAGGGACAGGGGTGGAATGAGCAGTTCTTC. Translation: CASSEGQGWNEQFF.

The CDR3 DNA reads as TGCGCCAGCAGCCAAGTGGAGGGGTCCTATAATTCACCCCTCCACTTT. Amino acids: CASSQVEGSYNSPLHF. V and J are TRBV4-3 and TRBJ1-6, with D tentatively TRBD1 (5 bases). Germline V gene sequence: CDR1 LGHNA, CDR2 YSLEER. The CDR3 has 16 residues. V lost 1 base and J 1 base, leaving 8 bases between the germline ends.

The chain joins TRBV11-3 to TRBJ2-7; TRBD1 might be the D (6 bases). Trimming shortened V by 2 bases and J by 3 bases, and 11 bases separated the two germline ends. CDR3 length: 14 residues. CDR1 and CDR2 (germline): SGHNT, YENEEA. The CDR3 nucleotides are TGTGCCAGCAGCTTAAAGGGCAGGGGCTACGAGCAGTACTTC. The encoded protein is CASSLKGRGYEQYF.

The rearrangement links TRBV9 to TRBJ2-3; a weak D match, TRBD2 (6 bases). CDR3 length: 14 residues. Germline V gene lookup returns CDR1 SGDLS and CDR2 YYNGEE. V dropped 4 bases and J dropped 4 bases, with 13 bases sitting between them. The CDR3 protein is CASSTGLLSDTQYF. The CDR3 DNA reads TGTGCCAGCAGCACGGGACTCCTTTCAGATACGCAGTATTTT.

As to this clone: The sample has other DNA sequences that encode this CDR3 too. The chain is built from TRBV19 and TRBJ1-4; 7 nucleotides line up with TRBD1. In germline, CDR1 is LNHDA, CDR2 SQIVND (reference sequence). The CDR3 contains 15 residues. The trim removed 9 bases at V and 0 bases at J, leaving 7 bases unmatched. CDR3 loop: CASSGTAATNEKLFF. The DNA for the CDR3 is TGTGCCAGCTCCGGGACAGCCGCAACTAATGAAAAACTGTTTTTT. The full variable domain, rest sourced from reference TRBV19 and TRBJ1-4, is DGGITQSPKYLFRKEGQNVTLSCEQNLNHDAMYWYRQDPGQGLRLIYYSQIVNDFQKGDIAEGYSVSREKKESFPLTVTSAQKNPTAFYLCASSGTAATNEKLFFGSGTQLSVL.